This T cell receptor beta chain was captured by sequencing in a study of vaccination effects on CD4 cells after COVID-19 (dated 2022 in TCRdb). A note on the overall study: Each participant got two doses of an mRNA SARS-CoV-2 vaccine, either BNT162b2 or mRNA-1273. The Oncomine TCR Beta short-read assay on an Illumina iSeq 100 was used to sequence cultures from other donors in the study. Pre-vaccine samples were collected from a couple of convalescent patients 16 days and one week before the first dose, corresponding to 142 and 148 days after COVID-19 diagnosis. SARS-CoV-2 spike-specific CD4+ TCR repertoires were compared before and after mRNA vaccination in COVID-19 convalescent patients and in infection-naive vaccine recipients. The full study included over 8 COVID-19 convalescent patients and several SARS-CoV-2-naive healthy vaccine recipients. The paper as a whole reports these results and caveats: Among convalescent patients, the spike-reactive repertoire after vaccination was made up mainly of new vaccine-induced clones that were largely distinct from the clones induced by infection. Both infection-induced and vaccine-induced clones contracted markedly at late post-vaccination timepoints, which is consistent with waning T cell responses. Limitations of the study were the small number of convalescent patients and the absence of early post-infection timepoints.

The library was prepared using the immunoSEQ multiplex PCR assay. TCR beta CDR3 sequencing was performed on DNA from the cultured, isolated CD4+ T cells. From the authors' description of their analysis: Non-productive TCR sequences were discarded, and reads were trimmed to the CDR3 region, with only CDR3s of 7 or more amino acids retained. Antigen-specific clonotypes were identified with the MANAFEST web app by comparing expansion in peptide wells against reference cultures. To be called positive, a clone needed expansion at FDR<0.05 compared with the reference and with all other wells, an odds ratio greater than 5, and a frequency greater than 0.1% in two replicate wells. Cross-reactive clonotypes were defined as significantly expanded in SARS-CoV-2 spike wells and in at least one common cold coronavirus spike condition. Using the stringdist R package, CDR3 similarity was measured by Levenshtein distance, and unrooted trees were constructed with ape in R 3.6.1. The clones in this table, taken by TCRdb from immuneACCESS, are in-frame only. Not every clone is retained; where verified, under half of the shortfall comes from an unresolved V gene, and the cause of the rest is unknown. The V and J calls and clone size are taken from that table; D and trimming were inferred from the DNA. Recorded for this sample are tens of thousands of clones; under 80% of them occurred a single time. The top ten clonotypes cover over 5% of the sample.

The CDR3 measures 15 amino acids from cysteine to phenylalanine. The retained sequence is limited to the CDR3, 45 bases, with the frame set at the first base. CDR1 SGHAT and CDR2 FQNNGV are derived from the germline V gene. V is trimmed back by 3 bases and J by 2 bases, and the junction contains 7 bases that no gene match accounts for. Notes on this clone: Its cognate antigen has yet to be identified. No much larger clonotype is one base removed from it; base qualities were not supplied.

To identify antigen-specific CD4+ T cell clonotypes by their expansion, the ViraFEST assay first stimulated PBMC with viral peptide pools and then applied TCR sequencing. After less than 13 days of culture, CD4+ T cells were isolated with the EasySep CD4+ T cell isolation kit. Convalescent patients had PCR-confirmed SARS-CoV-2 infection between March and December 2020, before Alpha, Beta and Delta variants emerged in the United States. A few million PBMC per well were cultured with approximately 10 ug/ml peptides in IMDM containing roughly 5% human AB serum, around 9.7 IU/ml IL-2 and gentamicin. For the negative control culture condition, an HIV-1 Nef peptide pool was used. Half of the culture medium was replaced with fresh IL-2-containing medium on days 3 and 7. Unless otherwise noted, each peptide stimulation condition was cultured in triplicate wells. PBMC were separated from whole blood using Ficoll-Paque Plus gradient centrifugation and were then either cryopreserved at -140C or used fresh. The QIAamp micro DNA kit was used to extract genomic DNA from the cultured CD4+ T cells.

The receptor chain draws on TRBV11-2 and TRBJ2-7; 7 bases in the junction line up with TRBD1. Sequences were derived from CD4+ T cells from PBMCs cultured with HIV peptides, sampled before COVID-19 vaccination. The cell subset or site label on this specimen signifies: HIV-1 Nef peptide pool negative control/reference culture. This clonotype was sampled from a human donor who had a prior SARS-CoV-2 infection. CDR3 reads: CASSFRRQGTYEQYF. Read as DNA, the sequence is TGTGCCAGCAGCTTCCGGAGACAGGGAACCTACGAGCAGTACTTC. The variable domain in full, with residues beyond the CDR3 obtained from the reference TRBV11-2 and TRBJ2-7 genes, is EAGVAQSPRYKIIEKRQSVAFWCNPISGHATLYWYQQILGQGPKLLIQFQNNGVVDDSQLPKDRFSAERLKGVDSTLKIQPAKLEDSAVYLCASSFRRQGTYEQYFGPGTRLTVT.